The source of this T cell receptor beta chain is a study of shared clonotypes between healthy human individuals. Study overall: Each donor contributed plates that comprised three CD4 naive, three CD4 memory, two CD8 naive and one CD8 memory.

Produced via immunoSEQ multiplex PCR; TCRdb's table is partial and in-frame only. Of about 520,000 clones in the sample, approximately 94% were seen once. V lost 2 bases to trimming and J lost 5 bases, with 4 bases between them. Germline V gene data show CDR1 as LNHDA and CDR2 as SQIVND (reference sequence). This CDR3 is built from 12 residues. The sample comprised naive CD4+ T cells sorted from blood. Noted subset: CD45RA+ positively selected. The chain couples TRBV19 to TRBJ2-1, with no clear D. The clonotype originates from a woman aged 25 to 39 in good health. The CDR3 reads CASSITDNEQFF. The CDR3 coding sequence is TGTGCCAGTAGTATAACGGACAATGAGCAGTTCTTC.